This TCR beta chain came from a study of neurological immune-mediated disorders. Study overall: For the approximately 34 multiple sclerosis patients, the disease was relapsing-remitting in some 31 and secondary progressive in 3. Study-wide results and caveats: Across subjects, expanded clones had no CDR3 amino acid sequences in common, pointing to private repertoires in all groups.

This clonotype was seen at least ten times. No antigen is known for it. The cDNA was generated by 5'RACE with 10-nucleotide random UMIs. TCRdb reprocessed the 5' RACE reads via MiXCR and lists one record per CDR3 protein. The sample lists 65,000 to 75,000 distinct CDR3 sequences, approximately 5% seen once, with about 2.2% in the top ten. The receptor was isolated from a woman aged 70-85 years with multiple sclerosis. The specimen sequenced was PBMCs.

This chain's CDR3 is CSAIRGTEAFF. For the CDR3, the DNA is TGCAGTGCTATCAGAGGCACTGAAGCTTTCTTT. The chain carries TRBV20-1 and TRBJ1-1; D remains unclear. The CDR3 is 11 residues long. V was trimmed by 4 bases and J by 4 bases, leaving 7 bases between them. Per germline, CDR1 DFQATT and CDR2 SNEGSKA (reference sequence).